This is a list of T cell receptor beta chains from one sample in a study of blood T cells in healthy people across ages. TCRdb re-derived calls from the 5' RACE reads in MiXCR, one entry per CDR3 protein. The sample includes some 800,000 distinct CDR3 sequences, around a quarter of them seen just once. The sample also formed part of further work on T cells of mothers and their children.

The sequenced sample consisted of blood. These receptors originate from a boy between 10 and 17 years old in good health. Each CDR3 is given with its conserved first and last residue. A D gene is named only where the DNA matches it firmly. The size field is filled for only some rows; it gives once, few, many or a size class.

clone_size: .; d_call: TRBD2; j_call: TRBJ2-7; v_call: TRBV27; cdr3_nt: TGTGCCAGCAGTTTATCTGTGCGGGAGATTTACGAGCAGTACTTC; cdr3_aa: CASSLSVREIYEQYF
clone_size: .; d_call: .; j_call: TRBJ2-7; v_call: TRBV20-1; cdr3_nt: TGCAGTGCTAGAGGAGGGGGGGCCTACTACGAGCAGTACTTC; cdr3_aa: CSARGGGAYYEQYF
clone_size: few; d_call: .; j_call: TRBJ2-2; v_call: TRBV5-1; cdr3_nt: TGCGCCAGCAGCTTGGGTTATGCCTCCGAAGAGCTGTTTTTT; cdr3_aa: CASSLGYASEELFF
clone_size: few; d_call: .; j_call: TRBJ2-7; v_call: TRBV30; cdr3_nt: TGTGCCTGGGCCGGAGTCCATTCCTACGAGCAGTACTTC; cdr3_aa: CAWAGVHSYEQYF
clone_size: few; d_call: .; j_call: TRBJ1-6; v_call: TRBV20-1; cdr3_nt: TGCAGTGCTAGAGAAGCGTCAGCGGTCAATTCACCCCTCCACTTT; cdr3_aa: CSAREASAVNSPLHF
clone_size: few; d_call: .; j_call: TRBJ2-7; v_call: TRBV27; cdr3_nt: TGTGCCAGCAGGGCGGGGGCCTCCTACGAGCAGTACTTC; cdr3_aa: CASRAGASYEQYF
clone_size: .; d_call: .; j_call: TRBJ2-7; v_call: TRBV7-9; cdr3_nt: TGTGCCAGCGCCCCCGGCCGGAGCTACGAGCAGTACTTC; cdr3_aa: CASAPGRSYEQYF
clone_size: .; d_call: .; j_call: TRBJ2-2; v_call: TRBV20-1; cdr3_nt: TGCAGTGCTAGAGTATTAGACAGAACTTTCTCCGGGGAGCTGTTTTTT; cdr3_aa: CSARVLDRTFSGELFF
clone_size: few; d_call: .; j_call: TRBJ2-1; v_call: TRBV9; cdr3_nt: TGTGCCAGCAGCGGCTCGACAGGATACAATGAGCAGTTCTTC; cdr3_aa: CASSGSTGYNEQFF
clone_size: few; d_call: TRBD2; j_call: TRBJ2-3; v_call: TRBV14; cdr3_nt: TGTGCCAGCAGCACAAAAGGGACTAGCGGGAGACCACGTGCTAGCACAGATACGCAGTATTTT; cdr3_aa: CASSTKGTSGRPRASTDTQYF
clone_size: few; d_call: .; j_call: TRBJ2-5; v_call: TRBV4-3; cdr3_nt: TGCGCCAGCAGCCAAGCCTCCTCGGCTGGGGCCCAGTACTTC; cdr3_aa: CASSQASSAGAQYF
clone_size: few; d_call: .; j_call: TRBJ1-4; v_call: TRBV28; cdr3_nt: TGTGCCAGCAGACCCACTACGGAGGGAGGAAAACTGTTTTTT; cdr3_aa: CASRPTTEGGKLFF
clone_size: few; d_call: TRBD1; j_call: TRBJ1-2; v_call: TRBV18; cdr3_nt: TGTGCCAGCTCCCTATTTTCAGGGGGGACGGATGGCTACACCTTC; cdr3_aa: CASSLFSGGTDGYTF
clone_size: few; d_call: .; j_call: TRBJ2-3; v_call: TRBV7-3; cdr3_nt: TGTGCCAGCAGCTTATCAGGGATTCAAAATACGCAGTATTTT; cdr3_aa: CASSLSGIQNTQYF
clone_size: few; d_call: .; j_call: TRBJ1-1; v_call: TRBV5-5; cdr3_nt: TGTGCCAGCAGCTTGGGCAGGGCCACTGAAGCTTTCTTT; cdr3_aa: CASSLGRATEAFF
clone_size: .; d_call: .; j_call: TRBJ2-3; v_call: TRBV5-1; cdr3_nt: TGCGCCAGCAGCTTGGGTCCGAGGGGGGCGGATACGCAGTATTTT; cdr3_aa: CASSLGPRGADTQYF